Below, 30 T cell receptor beta chains from the same sample are listed, as sequenced in a study of blood T cell repertoires in COVID-19. Produced via immunoSEQ multiplex PCR; TCRdb's table is partial and in-frame only. The sample records roughly 250,000 clones, roughly 82% being singletons. Sequencing was done on a sample of peripheral blood. These receptors were collected from a woman of 80 years or more with active or convalescent COVID-19.

This chain connects TRBV29-1 to TRBJ2-3, with TRBD2 identical over 13 bases. Germline values: CDR1 SQVTM, CDR2 ANQGSEA. With 4 bases clipped from V and 1 base from J, the junction kept 8 bases outside the gene matches. This CDR3 is 17 amino acids long. CDR3 loop: CSVAYGTSGTRTDTQYF. CDR3 nucleotide sequence: TGCAGCGTTGCCTACGGGACTAGCGGGACCCGCACAGATACGCAGTATTTT.

This chain joins TRBV4-1 and TRBJ2-1, with TRBD2 matching 10 bases. The CDR3 runs 16 residues. The J segment lost 6 bases and the V segment lost 1 base, leaving 6 bases of the junction unmatched. CDR1 MGHRA and CDR2 YSYEKL come from the germline V gene. The CDR3 nucleotides are TGCGCCAGCAGCCAAGGAGCGGGGGGGCCGAGCAATGAGCAGTTCTTC. Translating gives CASSQGAGGPSNEQFF.

The chain links TRBV6-1 to TRBJ1-1, with no clear D. Trimming took 0 bases from V and 11 from J, leaving 10 bases between them. CDR3 length equals 12 residues. Per the germline V gene, CDR1 is MNHNS and CDR2 is SASEGT. Here the CDR3 reads CASSEAPGEAFF. The CDR3 DNA reads as TGTGCCAGCAGTGAAGCCCCCGGGGAGGCTTTCTTT.

Here the CDR3 reads CASSLSVRTYEQYF. The DNA for the CDR3 is TGTGCCAGCAGTTTAAGCGTTAGAACCTACGAGCAGTACTTC. The chain has TRBV28 and TRBJ2-7; D is uncertain. Between the trimmed V and J ends, which lost 2 bases and 2 bases, there was a span of 10 bases. CDR1 and CDR2 (germline): MDHEN, SYDVKM. The CDR3 has 14 residues.

This rearrangement joins TRBV3-1 (or the pseudogene TRBV3-2) to TRBJ2-3, with TRBD1 matching 10 bases. CDR1 is LGHDT and CDR2 is YNNKEL in the germline V gene (reference sequence). The CDR3 loop spans 16 amino acids. Unmatched junction bases numbered 5, after V lost 4 bases and J lost 1 base. CDR3 in amino acids: CASSPQGTGGTDTQYF. In DNA, the CDR3 is TGTGCCAGCAGCCCACAAGGGACAGGGGGCACAGATACGCAGTATTTT.

The chain couples TRBV4-2 to TRBJ1-2; 8 bases line up with TRBD1. The V segment lost 0 bases and the J segment 6 bases; nucleotides outside the gene matches: 12. The germline V gene has CDR1 LGHNA and CDR2 YNFKEQ. This CDR3 is built from 17 residues. CDR3 loop: CASSQEPLPGGAHGYTF. The DNA for the CDR3 is TGTGCCAGCAGCCAAGAGCCCCTGCCAGGGGGCGCCCATGGCTACACCTTC.

To note about this clone: Other DNA sequences in this specimen translate into the identical CDR3. Written as DNA, the CDR3 is TGTGCCAGCTCACGAGAGAACACCGGGGAGCTGTTTTTT. Encoded protein: CASSRENTGELFF. The rearrangement joins TRBV18 to TRBJ2-2; no reliable D call. V lost 4 bases to trimming and J lost 1 base, with 4 bases between them. There are 13 residues in the CDR3. Germline V lookup: CDR1 KGHSH, CDR2 LQKENI.

The J gene is TRBJ1-6, the V gene TRBV28; unclear D gene. CDR1 is MDHEN and CDR2 is SYDVKM in the germline V gene. This CDR3 comprises 13 residues. Trimming shortened V by 1 base and J by 9 bases, and 7 bases separated the two germline ends. The CDR3 DNA reads as TGTGCCAGCAGTTTATATAGGAGTTCACCCCTCCACTTT. Translated: CASSLYRSSPLHF.

This clone was observed once. CDR3 region: CASSAEYRTGVYGYTF. The DNA of the CDR3 is TGTGCCAGTAGTGCTGAGTACAGAACCGGCGTATATGGCTACACCTTC. The chain links TRBV19 to TRBJ1-2; D is unclear. Trimming removed 5 bases at V and 5 bases at J, with 21 bases between. The germline gives CDR1 LNHDA, CDR2 SQIVND (reference sequence). This CDR3 is 16 amino acids long.

This clone was seen a single time. This chain links TRBV6-5 with TRBJ1-3, with D possibly being TRBD1 (6 bases). V was trimmed by 6 bases and J by 4 bases, leaving 10 bases between them. The CDR3 consists of 13 residues. Germline lookup yields CDR1 MNHEY and CDR2 SVGAGI. The CDR3 DNA reads TGTGCCAGCAGGGGGACAACCGGAAACACCATATATTTT. Residues: CASRGTTGNTIYF.

The chain is built from TRBV5-4 and TRBJ2-6; 8 bases line up with TRBD1. CDR1 and CDR2 from the germline V gene are SGHNT and YYREEE (reference sequence). After removal of 4 bases from V and 2 bases from J, the junction contained 5 bases not matched to a gene. This CDR3 is built from 16 residues. The CDR3 sequence: CASSGQGQAGANVLTF. DNA for the CDR3: TGTGCCAGCAGCGGACAGGGACAAGCTGGGGCCAACGTCCTGACTTTC. The complete variable domain, with remaining parts taken from reference TRBV5-4 and TRBJ2-6, reads ETGVTQSPTHLIKTRGQQVTLRCSSQSGHNTVSWYQQALGQGPQFIFQYYREEENGRGNFPPRFSGLQFPNYSSELNVNALELDDSALYLCASSGQGQAGANVLTFGAGSRLTVL.

The chain links TRBV18 to TRBJ2-5, with D hard to call. This CDR3 has 13 residues. The V end lost 5 bases, the J end lost 3 bases, and 10 bases lay between the germline ends. Germline loops: CDR1 KGHSH, CDR2 LQKENI. CDR3 amino acids: CASSGSEEETQYF. CDR3 DNA sequence: TGTGCCAGCTCAGGTTCCGAGGAAGAGACCCAGTACTTC.

This clone was observed many times. V and J are TRBV28 and TRBJ2-7; a weak D match, TRBD1 (5 bases). Germline CDR1 and CDR2: MDHEN and SYDVKM. The V and J ends lost 5 bases and 5 bases respectively, with 19 bases between them. The CDR3 has 15 amino acids. The CDR3 here is CASSPPTVSGHEQYF. Written as DNA, the CDR3 is TGTGCCAGCAGTCCGCCGACAGTTTCAGGCCACGAGCAGTACTTC.

The chain employs TRBV23-1 and TRBJ2-1; 8 nucleotides match TRBD1. TRBV23-1 is identified as an open reading frame with a role that is uncertain. With V trimmed by 6 bases and J by 8 bases, 12 bases remained unmatched. The CDR3 extends over 15 amino acids. The CDR3 DNA follows: TGCGCCAGCAGGCCCCCAGGGGGCTCCTGCGATGAGCAGTTCTTC. The encoded protein is CASRPPGGSCDEQFF.

The rearrangement links TRBV7-9 to TRBJ1-4; tentatively, D is TRBD1 (6 bases). The V end was cut by 1 base, the J end by 5 bases, with 14 bases between. The germline CDR1 and CDR2 sequences are SEHNR and FQNEAQ (reference sequence). The CDR3 runs to 16 residues. CDR3 loop: CASSLGSGTSNEKLFF. CDR3 sequence (DNA): TGTGCCAGCAGCTTAGGGTCGGGGACAAGCAATGAAAAACTGTTTTTT.

The chain has TRBV28 and TRBJ2-7; 8 bases match TRBD2. In germline, CDR1 is MDHEN, CDR2 SYDVKM. The junction had 5 bases not matched to a gene; V was cut back by 5 bases and J by 5 bases. This CDR3 comprises 13 residues. The DNA of the CDR3 is TGTGCCAGCAGTCGGGAGGGGCTACACGAGCAGTACTTC. Protein sequence: CASSREGLHEQYF.

This clone was seen only once. The chain is built from TRBV5-6 and TRBJ1-3; a weak D match, TRBD1 (6 bases). This CDR3 region has 15 residues. The ends were cut back, 9 bases at V and 0 bases at J, with 16 bases in the middle. Germline CDR1 and CDR2: SGHDT and YYEEEE. CDR3 in amino acids: CATSSDSSSGNTIYF. The CDR3 DNA reads as TGTGCCACCTCCTCGGACAGTAGCTCTGGAAACACCATATATTTT.

This clone appeared a single time. The genes are TRBV4-1 and TRBJ2-4; a weak D match, TRBD1 (6 bases). Germline CDR1 MGHRA, CDR2 YSYEKL. V was shortened by 2 bases and J by 5 bases, with 10 bases between the two germline ends. This CDR3 comprises 14 residues. The CDR3 spells CASSQTGTQNIQYF. The CDR3 DNA sequence: TGCGCCAGCAGCCAAACCGGGACACAAAACATTCAGTACTTC.

This clone appeared once. J is TRBJ2-3 and V is TRBV5-1, with TRBD2 matching over 7 bases. CDR1 and CDR2 from the germline V gene are SGHRS and YFSETQ. Losses at the gene ends were 2 bases for V and 4 bases for J; bases not matched to a gene: 10. The CDR3 runs to 16 residues. This chain's CDR3 is CASSLGLVEASDTQYF. CDR3 nucleotide sequence: TGCGCCAGCAGCTTAGGACTAGTTGAGGCGTCAGATACGCAGTATTTT.

The count of this clone is one. The rearrangement joins TRBV28 to TRBJ2-1; D possibly corresponds to TRBD1 (5 bases). The length of the CDR3 is 15 residues. CDR1 and CDR2 (germline): MDHEN, SYDVKM. Deletions cut 3 bases from V and 15 bases from J, with 24 bases between. CDR3 nucleotides: TGTGCCAGCAGTTTTATGGGTCGTCTCAGGGATTACCTGTTCTTC. Translated: CASSFMGRLRDYLFF.

This chain links TRBV7-2 with TRBJ2-5, with 10 bases matching TRBD2. Unmatched junction bases numbered 8, after V lost 6 bases and J lost 4 bases. The germline V gene encodes CDR1 SGHTA and CDR2 FQGNSA. The CDR3 sequence is 15 residues long. The CDR3 nucleotides read TGTGCCAGCAGGACTGCACTAGCGGGGTCAGAGACCCAGTACTTC. Protein sequence: CASRTALAGSETQYF.

This clone was seen many times. The chain joins TRBV5-1 to TRBJ2-7, with D perhaps TRBD1 (6 bases). The CDR3 totals 13 residues. Germline CDR1 reads SGHRS; CDR2 reads YFSETQ. The V end was cut by 6 bases, the J end by 0 bases, with 10 bases between. As DNA, the CDR3 is TGCGCCAGCAAACAGGGCAACTCCTACGAGCAGTACTTC. Translation: CASKQGNSYEQYF.

This chain links TRBV10-2 with TRBJ2-5; D remains unclear. V gave up 9 bases and J gave up 2 bases, with 10 bases separating them. The CDR3 loop spans 12 amino acids. CDR1 and CDR2 (germline): WSHSY, SAAADI. CDR3 bases: TGCGCCAGTAAACAGCCTCAAGAGACCCAGTACTTC. Translation: CASKQPQETQYF.

This clone was counted a single time. The CDR3, as DNA: TGTGCCAGCACGGGAGGTAATGGGAACACTGAAGCTTTCTTT. Its protein product is CASTGGNGNTEAFF. The chain combines TRBV2 with TRBJ1-1; D not certain. The germline gives CDR1 SNHLY, CDR2 FYNNEI. This CDR3 region has 14 residues. Trimming took off 7 bases at V and 1 base at J, with 13 bases between the two ends.

V gene TRBV2 combines with J gene TRBJ2-1, with 8 bases identical to TRBD2. The CDR3 is 17 amino acids. The V gene's germline CDR1 is SNHLY and CDR2 FYNNEI. The ends lost 8 bases at V and 0 bases at J; junction bases unmatched: 12. DNA for the CDR3: TGTGCCAGCTTGATCACGGGAGGGCCGTCCTCCTACAATGAGCAGTTCTTC. It translates to CASLITGGPSSYNEQFF.

The genes are TRBV11-3 and TRBJ2-1; TRBD2 aligns across 7 bases. CDR1 SGHNT and CDR2 YENEEA come from the germline V gene. The CDR3 consists of 15 residues. Trimming removed 1 base from V and 5 bases from J; junction bases left unmatched: 5. CDR3 DNA: TGTGCCAGCAGCTTAGGGGCTAGCGGAAACAATGAGCAGTTCTTC. Protein product: CASSLGASGNNEQFF.

The V gene is TRBV6-8, the J gene TRBJ2-1; 9 bases are shared with TRBD2. CDR1 MNHGY and CDR2 SAAAGT come from the germline V gene. The CDR3 loop spans 16 amino acids. Trimming took 2 bases from V and 5 from J; bases not matched to a gene: 7. CDR3 sequence (DNA): TGTGCCAGCAGTTACCCGGGACTAGCCACCCACAATGAGCAGTTCTTC. Translation: CASSYPGLATHNEQFF.

The rearrangement joins TRBV5-1 to TRBJ2-5, with D possibly matching TRBD1 (5 bases). The germline V gene encodes CDR1 SGHRS and CDR2 YFSETQ. The CDR3 consists of 13 residues. Trimming took off 2 bases at V and 5 bases at J, with 10 bases between the two ends. The CDR3 loop reads CASSFEGAETQYF. The CDR3 nucleotides are TGCGCCAGCAGCTTCGAAGGGGCCGAGACCCAGTACTTC.

The chain joins TRBV28 to TRBJ2-5, with D perhaps matching TRBD1 (6 bases). V lost 6 bases, J lost 2 bases, and 10 bases lay in between. Germline CDR1 MDHEN, CDR2 SYDVKM. The CDR3 spans 13 residues. CDR3 DNA: TGTGCCAGCAGCCGAACAGGGCAAGAGACCCAGTACTTC. Its protein is CASSRTGQETQYF.

This sequence joins TRBV18 and TRBJ1-5, with a tentative D call TRBD1 (6 bases). Germline V gives CDR1 KGHSH, CDR2 LQKENI. V dropped 4 bases and J dropped 5 bases, with 12 bases sitting between them. CDR3 length: 14 residues. CDR3 residues: CASSRGSGDQPQHF. CDR3 bases: TGTGCCAGCTCACGGGGATCAGGGGATCAGCCCCAGCATTTT. Full variable domain (missing parts from reference TRBV18 and TRBJ1-5): NAGVMQNPRHLVRRRGQEARLRCSPMKGHSHVYWYRQLPEEGLKFMVYLQKENIIDESGMPKERFSAEFPKEGPSILRIQQVVRGDSAAYFCASSRGSGDQPQHFGDGTRLSIL.